A selection of T cell receptor beta chains follows, all from one sample in a study of OX40 agonist ivuxolimab in advanced cancers. The protocol was immunoSEQ multiplex PCR, while the TCRdb copy is restricted to in-frame clones and leaves out a portion. The data show fewer than 75,000 clones, with approximately 88% seen just once and more than 2.5% held by the top ten. Material: CD4+ or CD8+ T cells sorted from blood, obtained in a trial of the OX40 agonist ivuxolimab. These TCRs come from an adult with an advanced solid tumor such as melanoma, head and neck, liver or kidney cancer. CDR3s include the opening cysteine and the closing phenylalanine or tryptophan. A D gene is named only where the DNA matches it firmly. For some rows the clone size is stated as once, few or many, or as a class when expanded; others skip it.

>once|TRBV18|NA|TRBJ2-7
TGTGCCAGCTCACCAAACAGATACTACGAGCAGTACTTC
CASSPNRYYEQYF
>NA|TRBV5-1|NA|TRBJ1-5
TGCGCCAGCAGCTTGTCTGGGTCTGATCAGCCCCAGCATTTT
CASSLSGSDQPQHF
>NA|TRBV10-3|TRBD2|TRBJ2-2
TGTGCCATCAGTCAGGGACTAGCGAACACCGGGGAGCTGTTTTTT
CAISQGLANTGELFF
>few|TRBV30|NA|TRBJ1-1
TGTGCCTGGAGTATGACAGAGAACACTGAAGCTTTCTTT
CAWSMTENTEAFF
>NA|TRBV5-6|NA|TRBJ2-5
TGTGCCAGCAGCTTGGGGCAGATCCAAGAGACCCAGTACTTC
CASSLGQIQETQYF
>NA|TRBV11-2|TRBD2|TRBJ2-1
TGTGCCAGCAGCAAACCGGGACTAGCGGGATACAATGAGCAGTTCTTC
CASSKPGLAGYNEQFF
>NA|TRBV7-9|TRBD1|TRBJ2-7
TGTGCCAGCAGCTTAGGACCGGGACAGGGGAACGAGCAGTACTTC
CASSLGPGQGNEQYF
>once|TRBV30|TRBD2|TRBJ2-5
TGTGCCTGGAGCCTAGCGGGAGCAGAGACCCAGTACTTC
CAWSLAGAETQYF
>NA|TRBV6-5|NA|TRBJ1-2
TGTGCCAGCCTTAGGGGGACCGCTAACTATGGCTACACCTTC
CASLRGTANYGYTF
>NA|TRBV2|TRBD1|TRBJ1-1
TGTGCCAGCAGCTGGGGGGACAGGCAAGAAGCTTTCTTT
CASSWGDRQEAFF
>NA|TRBV6-5|TRBD2|TRBJ2-1
TGTGCCAGCAGTTGGGCAGGGACTAGCGGTAACAGTGAGCAGTTCTTC
CASSWAGTSGNSEQFF
>few|TRBV19|NA|TRBJ2-5
TGTGCCAGTAGTATTGGATGGGCAGGTGGGGAAGAGACCCAGTACTTC
CASSIGWAGGEETQYF